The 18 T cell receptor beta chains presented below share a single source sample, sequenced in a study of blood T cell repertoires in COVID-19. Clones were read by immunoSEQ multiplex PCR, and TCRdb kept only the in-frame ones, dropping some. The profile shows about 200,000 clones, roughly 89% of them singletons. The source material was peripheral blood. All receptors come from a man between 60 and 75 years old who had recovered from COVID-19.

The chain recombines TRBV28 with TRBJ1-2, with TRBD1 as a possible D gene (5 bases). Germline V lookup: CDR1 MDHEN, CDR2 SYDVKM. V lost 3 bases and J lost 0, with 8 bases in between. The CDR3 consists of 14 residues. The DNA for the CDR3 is TGTGCCAGCAGTTTGACAGTCACTAACTATGGCTACACCTTC. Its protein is CASSLTVTNYGYTF.

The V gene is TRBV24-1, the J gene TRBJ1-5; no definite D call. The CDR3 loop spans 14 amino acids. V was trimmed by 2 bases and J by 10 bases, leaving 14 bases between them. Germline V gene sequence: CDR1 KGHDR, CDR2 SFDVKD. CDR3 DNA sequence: TGTGCCACCAGTGATTCCTCGACCGCGGTCCCCCAGCATTTT. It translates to CATSDSSTAVPQHF.

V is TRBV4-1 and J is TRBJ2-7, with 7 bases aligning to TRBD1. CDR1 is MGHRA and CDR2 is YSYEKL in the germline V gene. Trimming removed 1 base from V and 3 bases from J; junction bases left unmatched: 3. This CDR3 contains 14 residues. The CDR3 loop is CASSQVRDSYEQYF. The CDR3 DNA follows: TGCGCCAGCAGCCAAGTCCGGGACAGCTACGAGCAGTACTTC.

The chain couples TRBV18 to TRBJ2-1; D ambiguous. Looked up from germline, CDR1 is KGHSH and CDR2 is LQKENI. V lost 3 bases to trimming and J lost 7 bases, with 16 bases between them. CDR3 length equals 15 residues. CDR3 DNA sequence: TGTGCCAGCTCACCCCCGGGTGGCCCGCAGAATGAGCAGTTCTTC. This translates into CASSPPGGPQNEQFF.

DNA for the CDR3: TGTGCCAGCAGCAGGACAGCGATCGGGGAGCTGTTTTTT. It yields the protein CASSRTAIGELFF. The chain has TRBV6-1 and TRBJ2-2, with a possible D match to TRBD1 (6 bases). The CDR3 extends over 13 amino acids. In germline, CDR1 is MNHNS, CDR2 SASEGT. With 6 bases removed from V and 7 bases from J, the gap between germline ends came to 12 bases.

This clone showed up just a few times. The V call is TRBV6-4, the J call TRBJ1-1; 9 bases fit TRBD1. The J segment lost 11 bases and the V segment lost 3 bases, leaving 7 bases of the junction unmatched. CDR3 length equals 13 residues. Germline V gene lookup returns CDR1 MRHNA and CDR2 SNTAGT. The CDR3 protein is CASSEQQGAQAFF. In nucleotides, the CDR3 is TGTGCCAGCAGTGAGCAACAGGGGGCGCAGGCTTTCTTT.

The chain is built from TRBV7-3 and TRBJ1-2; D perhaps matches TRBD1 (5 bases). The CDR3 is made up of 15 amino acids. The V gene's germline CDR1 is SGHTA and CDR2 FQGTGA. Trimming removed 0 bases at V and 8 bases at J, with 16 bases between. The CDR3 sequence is CASSLTGQGSEGYTF. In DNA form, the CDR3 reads TGTGCCAGCAGCTTAACAGGCCAGGGAAGTGAAGGCTACACCTTC.

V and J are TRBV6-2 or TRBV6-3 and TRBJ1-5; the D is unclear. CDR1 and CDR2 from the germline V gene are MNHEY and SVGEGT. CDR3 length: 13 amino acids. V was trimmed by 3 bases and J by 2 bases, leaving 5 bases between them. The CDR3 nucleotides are TGTGCCAGCAGTTATCGGGGCAATCAGCCCCAGCATTTT. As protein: CASSYRGNQPQHF.

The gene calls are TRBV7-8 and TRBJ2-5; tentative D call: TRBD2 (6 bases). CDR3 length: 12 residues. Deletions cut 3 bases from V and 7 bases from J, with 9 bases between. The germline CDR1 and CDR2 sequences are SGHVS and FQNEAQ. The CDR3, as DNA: TGTGCCAGCAGCTTGGCGGGGTGGACCCAGTACTTC. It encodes CASSLAGWTQYF.

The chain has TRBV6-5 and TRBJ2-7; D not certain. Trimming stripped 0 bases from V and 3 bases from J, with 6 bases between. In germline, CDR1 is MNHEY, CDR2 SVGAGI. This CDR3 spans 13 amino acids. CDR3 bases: TGTGCCAGCAGTTACTCGTACTACTACGAGCAGTACTTC. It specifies CASSYSYYYEQYF.

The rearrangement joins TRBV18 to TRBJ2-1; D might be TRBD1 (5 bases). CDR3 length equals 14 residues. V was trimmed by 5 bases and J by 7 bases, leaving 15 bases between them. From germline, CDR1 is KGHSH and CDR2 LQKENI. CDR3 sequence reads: CASSGQGQGNEQFF. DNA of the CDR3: TGTGCCAGCTCAGGGCAGGGTCAAGGAAATGAGCAGTTCTTC.

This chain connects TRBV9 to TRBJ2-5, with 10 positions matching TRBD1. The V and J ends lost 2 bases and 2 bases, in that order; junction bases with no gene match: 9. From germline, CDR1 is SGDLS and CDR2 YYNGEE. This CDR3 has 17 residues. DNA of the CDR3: TGTGCCAGCAGCGTCGACAGGACAGGGGGGCGGCAAGAGACCCAGTACTTC. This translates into CASSVDRTGGRQETQYF.

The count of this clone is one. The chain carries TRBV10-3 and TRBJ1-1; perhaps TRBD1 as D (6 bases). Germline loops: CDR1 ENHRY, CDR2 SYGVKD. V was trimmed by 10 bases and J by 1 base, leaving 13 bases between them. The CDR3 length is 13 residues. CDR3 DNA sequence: TGTGCCACGGGTAGGGGGGGGAACACTGAAGCTTTCTTT. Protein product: CATGRGGNTEAFF.

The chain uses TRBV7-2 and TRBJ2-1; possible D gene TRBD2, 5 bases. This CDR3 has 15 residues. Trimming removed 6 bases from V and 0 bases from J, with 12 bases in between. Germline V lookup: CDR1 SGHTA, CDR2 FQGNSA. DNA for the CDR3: TGTGCCAGCAGTAGGCTAGCCAGCTCCTACAATGAGCAGTTCTTC. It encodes CASSRLASSYNEQFF. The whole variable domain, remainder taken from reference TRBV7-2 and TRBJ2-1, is GAGVSQSPSNKVTEKGKDVELRCDPISGHTALYWYRQSLGQGLEFLIYFQGNSAPDKSGLPSDRFSAERTGGSVSTLTIQRTQQEDSAVYLCASSRLASSYNEQFFGPGTRLTVL.

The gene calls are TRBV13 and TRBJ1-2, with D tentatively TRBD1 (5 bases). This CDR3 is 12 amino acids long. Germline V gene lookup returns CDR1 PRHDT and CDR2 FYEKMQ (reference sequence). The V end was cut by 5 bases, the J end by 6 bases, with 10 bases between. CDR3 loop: CASSHQGNGYTF. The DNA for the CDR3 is TGTGCCAGCAGCCACCAGGGAAATGGCTACACCTTC. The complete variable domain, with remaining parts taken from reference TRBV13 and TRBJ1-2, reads AAGVIQSPRHLIKEKRETATLKCYPIPRHDTVYWYQQGPGQDPQFLISFYEKMQSDKGSIPDRFSAQQFSDYHSELNMSSLELGDSALYFCASSHQGNGYTFGSGTRLTVV.

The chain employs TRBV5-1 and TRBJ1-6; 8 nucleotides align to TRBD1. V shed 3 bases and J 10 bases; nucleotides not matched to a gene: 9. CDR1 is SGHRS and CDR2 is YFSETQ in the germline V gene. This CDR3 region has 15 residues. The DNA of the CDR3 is TGCGCCAGCAGCTCACCGACAGGACAGGGATCACCCCTCCACTTT. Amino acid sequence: CASSSPTGQGSPLHF.

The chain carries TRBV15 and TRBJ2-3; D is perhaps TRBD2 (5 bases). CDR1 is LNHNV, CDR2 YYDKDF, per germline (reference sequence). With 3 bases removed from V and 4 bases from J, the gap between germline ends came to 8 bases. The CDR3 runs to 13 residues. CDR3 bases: TGTGCCACCAGCAGTGAGGGCCCAGATACGCAGTATTTT. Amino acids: CATSSEGPDTQYF. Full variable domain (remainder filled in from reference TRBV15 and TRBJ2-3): DAMVIQNPRYQVTQFGKPVTLSCSQTLNHNVMYWYQQKSSQAPKLLFHYYDKDFNNEADTPDNFQSRRPNTSFCFLDIRSPGLGDTAMYLCATSSEGPDTQYFGPGTRLTVL.

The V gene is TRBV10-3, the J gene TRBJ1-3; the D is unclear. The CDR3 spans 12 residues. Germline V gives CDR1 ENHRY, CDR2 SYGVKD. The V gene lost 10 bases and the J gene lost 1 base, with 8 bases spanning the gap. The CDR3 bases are TGTGCCACCGTTAGTTCTGGAAACACCATATATTTT. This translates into CATVSSGNTIYF.